The 14 T cell receptor beta chains presented below share a single source sample, sequenced in a study of radiotherapy plus CTLA-4 blockade in lung cancer. TCRdb keeps only in-frame clones here, not all; method: immunoSEQ multiplex PCR. The table includes about 72,000 clones, about four fifths detected once. Source: peripheral blood, taken from a patient treated with radiotherapy plus ipilimumab. These TCRs come from a human donor with non-small cell lung cancer who had a partial response to radiotherapy plus ipilimumab.

This chain connects TRBV15 to TRBJ1-1; 10 positions agree with TRBD1. The CDR3 is 15 amino acids. V gave up 5 bases and J gave up 6 bases; unmatched junction bases: 9. Looked up from germline, CDR1 is LNHNV and CDR2 is YYDKDF (reference sequence). CDR3 nucleotides: TGTGCCACCAGCCGTAGACAGGGGGCATCCGCTGAAGCTTTCTTT. Translated: CATSRRQGASAEAFF.

The chain recombines TRBV1 with TRBJ2-7; the D call of TRBD1 is as the table states it, not checked on the DNA. TRBV1 is marked as a pseudogene. This CDR3 is 12 amino acids long. As DNA, the CDR3 is TGCACCAGCAGCCCCAGCTCCTACGAGCAGTACTTC. Its protein product is CTSSPSSYEQYF.

The chain joins TRBV11-3 to TRBJ2-1, with 7 bases aligning to TRBD2. The V gene's germline CDR1 is SGHNT and CDR2 YENEEA. This CDR3 has 16 residues. The V and J ends lost 5 bases and 12 bases, in that order; junction bases with no gene match: 19. CDR3 protein: CASSPSGLDPLLWQFF. The CDR3 nucleotides read TGTGCCAGCAGCCCAAGCGGACTAGATCCCCTGCTATGGCAGTTCTTC.

This clone was detected only a few times. J is TRBJ1-5 and V is TRBV19; D is possibly TRBD1 (6 bases). The V end lost 5 bases, the J end lost 7 bases, and 15 bases lay between the germline ends. This CDR3 has 14 amino acids. Germline CDR1 is LNHDA and CDR2 is SQIVND (reference sequence). The CDR3 sequence: CASSSTGPRQPQHF. The CDR3 DNA reads as TGTGCCAGTAGTTCTACAGGGCCCCGGCAGCCCCAGCATTTT.

The J gene is TRBJ2-7, the V gene TRBV28; the match to TRBD2 covers 9 bases. The length of the CDR3 is 14 residues. Germline V gene lookup returns CDR1 MDHEN and CDR2 SYDVKM. The J segment lost 3 bases and the V segment lost 3 bases, leaving 3 bases of the junction unmatched. The CDR3 reads CASSFFSGSYEQYF. CDR3 sequence (DNA): TGTGCCAGCAGTTTTTTTAGCGGGAGCTACGAGCAGTACTTC.

This clone is a singleton in its sample. The chain has TRBV28 and TRBJ2-1; D might be TRBD1 (6 bases). Germline V gene data show CDR1 as MDHEN and CDR2 as SYDVKM. CDR3 length: 14 amino acids. The V and J ends lost 5 bases and 6 bases respectively, with 14 bases between them. The CDR3 spells CASSQRQAPNEQFF. The CDR3 DNA reads as TGTGCCAGCAGTCAACGACAGGCTCCCAATGAGCAGTTCTTC.

This chain joins TRBV28 and TRBJ2-2; D may be TRBD2 (6 bases). Germline assignment: CDR1 MDHEN and CDR2 SYDVKM. Trimming cost V 7 bases and J 4 bases, with 22 bases left between them. CDR3 length: 17 amino acids. CDR3 nucleotides: TGTGCCAGCAATCCAACCCCGGGCCGAGCGGGCACCGGGGAGCTGTTTTTT. Translated, it gives CASNPTPGRAGTGELFF.

The chain recombines TRBV5-6 with TRBJ2-5; D uncertain. The CDR3 covers 13 residues. Trimming left V 0 bases short and J 3 bases short, with 6 bases between. Germline V lookup: CDR1 SGHDT, CDR2 YYEEEE. The CDR3 DNA is TGTGCCAGCAGCTTGGTAAGCGAAGAGACCCAGTACTTC. Its translation is CASSLVSEETQYF. Full variable domain (remainder filled in from reference TRBV5-6 and TRBJ2-5): DAGVTQSPTHLIKTRGQQVTLRCSPKSGHDTVSWYQQALGQGPQFIFQYYEEEERQRGNFPDRFSGHQFPNYSSELNVNALLLGDSALYLCASSLVSEETQYFGPGTRLLVL.

The chain links TRBV29-1 to TRBJ2-1; possible D gene TRBD2, 6 bases. V was pared by 5 bases and J by 7 bases, with 24 bases between. The CDR3 extends over 16 amino acids. Germline V gene data show CDR1 as SQVTM and CDR2 as ANQGSEA. This CDR3 is CSVPSGVRIWGNEQFF. CDR3 nucleotides: TGCAGCGTTCCCTCGGGAGTCAGAATATGGGGGAATGAGCAGTTCTTC.

The V and J genes are TRBV7-9 and TRBJ2-3, with D uncertain. V lost 5 bases, J lost 0 bases, and 9 bases lay in between. CDR3 length: 14 residues. In germline, CDR1 is SEHNR, CDR2 FQNEAQ (reference sequence). CDR3 nucleotides: TGTGCCAGCAGCGTCGCCGGTAGCACAGATACGCAGTATTTT. Amino acids: CASSVAGSTDTQYF.

The rearrangement joins TRBV5-1 to TRBJ2-2; the match to TRBD2 covers 12 bases. CDR3 length: 16 residues. Germline CDR1 is SGHRS and CDR2 is YFSETQ. Unmatched junction bases numbered 1, after V lost 3 bases and J lost 1 base. CDR3 region: CASSSTSGRNTGELFF. The CDR3, as DNA: TGCGCCAGCAGCTCGACTAGCGGGAGGAACACCGGGGAGCTGTTTTTT.

In this sample, this clone turned up once. The CDR3 is CASSNTGAGNEQFF. The DNA of the CDR3 is TGTGCCAGTAGTAACACGGGCGCGGGTAATGAGCAGTTCTTC. The gene calls are TRBV19 and TRBJ2-1; perhaps TRBD2 as D (5 bases). The germline V gene encodes CDR1 LNHDA and CDR2 SQIVND (reference sequence). Trimming left V 4 bases short and J 7 bases short, with 14 bases between. The CDR3 runs to 14 residues.

The chain combines TRBV7-9 with TRBJ2-7; tentative D call: TRBD2 (6 bases). Germline CDR1 reads SEHNR; CDR2 reads FQNEAQ (reference sequence). V was clipped by 6 bases and J by 4 bases, with 13 bases between them. The CDR3 covers 13 residues. CDR3 residues: CASRAAGTYEQYF. The CDR3 DNA reads as TGTGCCAGCAGAGCAGCGGGCACGTACGAGCAGTACTTC.

The V gene is TRBV2, the J gene TRBJ2-5, with D maybe TRBD2 (6 bases). CDR1 and CDR2 from the germline V gene are SNHLY and FYNNEI. V lost 8 bases and J lost 5, with 21 bases in between. The CDR3 runs 15 residues. The CDR3 nucleotides are TGTGCCAGCCGGGCCGGCGGGATCTGGGGGGAGACCCAGTACTTC. It is translated as CASRAGGIWGETQYF.